The 22 T cell receptor beta chains listed next were all sequenced from one sample in a study of shared clonotypes between healthy human individuals (TCRdb year 2020). The method behind the library was the immunoSEQ multiplex PCR assay. As stored in TCRdb, this immuneACCESS dataset retains in-frame rearrangements with V and J assigned. A fraction of the clones does not appear; measured against another copy, unresolved V genes explain less than half of the discrepancy, and the remainder lacks a known reason. In this sample the table shows millions of clones, 90% to 95% of which occur a single time. The ten top clones hold 0.11% to 0.15% of the sample. Sample: naive CD4+ T cells sorted from blood. The meaning of the sample's cell subset or site label: CD45RA+ positively selected. The receptors were sampled from a man between 18 and 29 years old in good health.

The V and J genes are TRBV6-5 and TRBJ2-1, with TRBD2 matching over 11 bases. The CDR3 is 14 residues long. The germline gives CDR1 MNHEY, CDR2 SVGAGI. V lost 5 bases and J lost 15; bases outside the gene matches: 12. The CDR3 protein is CASSPTIAGGPWFF. CDR3 sequence (DNA): TGTGCCAGCAGTCCTACCATAGCGGGAGGGCCGTGGTTCTTC.

The gene calls are TRBV7-2 and TRBJ2-7; D could derive from TRBD1 or TRBD2 (5 bases each). Germline lookup yields CDR1 SGHTA and CDR2 FQGNSA. The CDR3 contains 15 residues. V was trimmed by 1 base and J by 12 bases, leaving 22 bases between them. The CDR3 region is CASSLEDFIYEGPYF. In nucleotides, the CDR3 is TGTGCCAGCAGCTTAGAAGACTTTATCTACGAGGGACCGTACTTC. Variable domain in full (rest from reference TRBV7-2 and TRBJ2-7): GAGVSQSPSNKVTEKGKDVELRCDPISGHTALYWYRQSLGQGLEFLIYFQGNSAPDKSGLPSDRFSAERTGGSVSTLTIQRTQQEDSAVYLCASSLEDFIYEGPYFGPGTRLTVT.

V usage is TRBV9 and J usage is TRBJ1-5; the D gene is possibly TRBD1 (6 bases). This CDR3 comprises 15 residues. Per the germline V gene, CDR1 is SGDLS and CDR2 is YYNGEE. V lost 0 bases and J lost 4, with 11 bases in between. The CDR3 spells CASSVGRGGNQPQHF. CDR3 DNA sequence: TGTGCCAGCAGCGTAGGCAGGGGAGGGAATCAGCCCCAGCATTTT.

The J gene is TRBJ1-3, the V gene TRBV6-5; no firm D call. Trimming removed 6 bases at V and 15 bases at J, with 15 bases between. CDR1 MNHEY and CDR2 SVGAGI come from the germline V gene. The CDR3 totals 11 residues. The CDR3 bases are TGTGCCAGCAGACGGACGGAGAGAGAATATTTT. This codes for CASRRTEREYF.

The chain uses TRBV7-9 and TRBJ1-5; D gene ambiguous. Trimming took off 1 base at V and 4 bases at J, with 11 bases between the two ends. From germline, CDR1 is SEHNR and CDR2 FQNEAQ (reference sequence). CDR3 length: 15 residues. CDR3 DNA: TGTGCCAGCAGCTTAGGGCTACGGGGTAATCAGCCCCAGCATTTT. It is translated as CASSLGLRGNQPQHF.

The chain employs TRBV27 and TRBJ2-3, with 14 bases matching TRBD2. The CDR3 totals 17 residues. J gave up 3 bases and V 6 bases, and 8 bases lay outside the gene matches. Germline values: CDR1 MNHEY, CDR2 SMNVEV (reference sequence). CDR3 DNA: TGTGCCAGCAGCCGCGACGGGACTAGCGGGGGAACAGATACGCAGTATTTT. Its protein product is CASSRDGTSGGTDTQYF.

The rearrangement joins TRBV7-9 to TRBJ2-1; 13 bases align to TRBD2. Germline CDR1 and CDR2: SEHNR and FQNEAQ (reference sequence). The V segment lost 6 bases and the J segment 4 bases; nucleotides outside the gene matches: 3. This CDR3 region has 15 residues. The CDR3 region is CASRRLAGGYNEQFF. The CDR3 DNA sequence: TGTGCCAGCAGGCGACTAGCGGGGGGTTACAATGAGCAGTTCTTC.

The chain couples TRBV27 to TRBJ2-1; no definite D call. Germline assignment: CDR1 MNHEY and CDR2 SMNVEV (reference sequence). The CDR3 runs 12 residues. The ends were cut back, 10 bases at V and 0 bases at J, with 7 bases in the middle. The CDR3 sequence is CATRPSYNEQFF. In DNA form, the CDR3 reads TGTGCCACGCGCCCCTCCTACAATGAGCAGTTCTTC.

The chain recombines TRBV7-2 with TRBJ2-1, with D perhaps TRBD1 or TRBD2 (5 bases each). V dropped 1 base and J dropped 9 bases, with 16 bases sitting between them. CDR3 length: 15 residues. Germline V CDR1 and CDR2: SGHTA, FQGNSA. CDR3 DNA: TGTGCCAGCAGCTTAGGGTTGGGGGTCGTGGGTGAGCAGTTCTTC. Encoded protein: CASSLGLGVVGEQFF. The full variable domain, rest sourced from reference TRBV7-2 and TRBJ2-1, is GAGVSQSPSNKVTEKGKDVELRCDPISGHTALYWYRQSLGQGLEFLIYFQGNSAPDKSGLPSDRFSAERTGGSVSTLTIQRTQQEDSAVYLCASSLGLGVVGEQFFGPGTRLTVL.

The chain carries TRBV7-2 and TRBJ2-1; D gene unclear. Trimming took 3 bases from V and 6 from J, leaving 12 bases between them. The CDR3 is 14 residues long. Germline values: CDR1 SGHTA, CDR2 FQGNSA. For the CDR3, the DNA is TGTGCCAGCAGCTTTTCTGCCCCGCCCAATGAGCAGTTCTTC. Translating gives CASSFSAPPNEQFF.

The J gene is TRBJ1-1, the V gene TRBV28; D is undetermined. CDR1 is MDHEN and CDR2 is SYDVKM in the germline V gene. Trimming pared 5 bases from V and 5 bases from J, leaving 9 bases between. The CDR3 sequence is 12 residues long. CDR3 amino acids: CASSLQATEAFF. The CDR3 DNA reads as TGTGCCAGCAGTCTCCAGGCAACTGAAGCTTTCTTT.

The chain links TRBV7-2 to TRBJ1-6; TRBD1 aligns across 8 bases. Germline loops: CDR1 SGHTA, CDR2 FQGNSA. The CDR3 has 16 residues. The V segment lost 5 bases and the J segment 7 bases; nucleotides outside the gene matches: 10. The CDR3 DNA follows: TGTGCCAGCAGCCCCTCGTGGCAGGGGGCAAATTCACCCCTCCACTTT. This gives the protein CASSPSWQGANSPLHF.

This rearrangement joins TRBV19 to TRBJ2-2, with TRBD1 as a possible D gene (5 bases). In germline, CDR1 is LNHDA, CDR2 SQIVND (reference sequence). The CDR3 has 14 residues. The V end was cut by 5 bases, the J end by 4 bases, with 11 bases between. CDR3 bases: TGTGCCAGTAGTTCCAGGGAAGGCACCGGGGAGCTGTTTTTT. Its translation is CASSSREGTGELFF.

The gene calls are TRBV29-1 and TRBJ1-1; D unresolved. Trimming took off 7 bases at V and 5 bases at J, with 14 bases between the two ends. Per germline, CDR1 SQVTM and CDR2 ANQGSEA. The CDR3 is 12 residues long. The CDR3: CSATPPGTEAFF. CDR3 DNA sequence: TGCAGCGCCACCCCCCCGGGTACTGAAGCTTTCTTT.

This chain links TRBV2 with TRBJ1-1, with a weak D call TRBD1 (6 bases). CDR1 is SNHLY, CDR2 FYNNEI, per germline. There are 14 residues in the CDR3. Trimming pared 11 bases from V and 2 bases from J, leaving 18 bases between. Here the CDR3 reads CAGAPGTKNTEAFF. CDR3 nucleotides: TGTGCCGGCGCTCCCGGGACAAAAAACACTGAAGCTTTCTTT.

The chain combines TRBV1 with TRBJ2-3; the D call in the table, TRBD2, was not verified against the DNA. TRBV1 is a documented pseudogene. This CDR3 has 15 residues. CDR3 nucleotides: TGCACCAGCAGCCTTGTTGGGGCGGGGCCCCCACCGCAGTATTTT. Translated: CTSSLVGAGPPPQYF.

The rearrangement uses TRBV5-1 and TRBJ2-3; TRBD1 aligns across 7 bases. Germline assignment: CDR1 SGHRS and CDR2 YFSETQ. The V and J ends lost 1 base and 4 bases, in that order; junction bases with no gene match: 9. CDR3 length equals 16 residues. CDR3 sequence: CASSLRQGNIADTQYF. CDR3 nucleotides: TGCGCCAGCAGCTTGCGACAGGGTAATATCGCAGATACGCAGTATTTT.

This clone was seen only once. The rearrangement links TRBV5-1 to TRBJ2-5; 8 bases map to TRBD2. With 4 bases clipped from V and 2 bases from J, the junction kept 4 bases outside the gene matches. This CDR3 contains 14 residues. Germline CDR1 SGHRS, CDR2 YFSETQ. CDR3 DNA: TGCGCCAGCAGCCCCGGGGGGGAACAAGAGACCCAGTACTTC. Translation: CASSPGGEQETQYF.

J is TRBJ2-6 and V is TRBV4-1; tentatively, D is TRBD1 (6 bases). The CDR3 covers 15 residues. Germline lookup yields CDR1 MGHRA and CDR2 YSYEKL. V gave up 6 bases and J gave up 9 bases, with 18 bases separating them. CDR3 protein: CASSLPDSHGNVLTF. The CDR3 nucleotides are TGCGCCAGCAGTCTTCCGGACAGTCATGGCAACGTCCTGACTTTC.

This chain joins TRBV29-1 and TRBJ2-3, with 9 nucleotides matching TRBD1. CDR1 is SQVTM and CDR2 is ANQGSEA in the germline V gene. The CDR3 sequence is 15 residues long. V lost 4 bases to trimming and J lost 5 bases; unmatched junction nucleotides: 10. The CDR3 sequence is CSVGLGQGVKDTQYF. CDR3 DNA sequence: TGCAGCGTTGGCCTGGGACAGGGAGTCAAAGATACGCAGTATTTT.

The CDR3 is CASRPSGQPSYEQYF. CDR3 nucleotides: TGCGCCAGCAGACCATCGGGACAGCCATCCTACGAGCAGTACTTC. The rearrangement links TRBV5-1 to TRBJ2-7, with 7 bases lining up with TRBD1. Germline loops: CDR1 SGHRS, CDR2 YFSETQ. Trimming at V came to 5 bases and at J to 1 base, leaving 9 bases not matched to a gene. The CDR3 is 15 residues long.

The chain recombines TRBV10-3 with TRBJ1-1; D might be TRBD1 (5 bases). The CDR3 is 13 residues long. Deletions cut 7 bases from V and 3 bases from J, with 12 bases between. From germline, CDR1 is ENHRY and CDR2 SYGVKD. The CDR3 protein is CAITTSRDTEAFF. In DNA, the CDR3 is TGTGCCATCACCACTAGCAGGGACACTGAAGCTTTCTTT.